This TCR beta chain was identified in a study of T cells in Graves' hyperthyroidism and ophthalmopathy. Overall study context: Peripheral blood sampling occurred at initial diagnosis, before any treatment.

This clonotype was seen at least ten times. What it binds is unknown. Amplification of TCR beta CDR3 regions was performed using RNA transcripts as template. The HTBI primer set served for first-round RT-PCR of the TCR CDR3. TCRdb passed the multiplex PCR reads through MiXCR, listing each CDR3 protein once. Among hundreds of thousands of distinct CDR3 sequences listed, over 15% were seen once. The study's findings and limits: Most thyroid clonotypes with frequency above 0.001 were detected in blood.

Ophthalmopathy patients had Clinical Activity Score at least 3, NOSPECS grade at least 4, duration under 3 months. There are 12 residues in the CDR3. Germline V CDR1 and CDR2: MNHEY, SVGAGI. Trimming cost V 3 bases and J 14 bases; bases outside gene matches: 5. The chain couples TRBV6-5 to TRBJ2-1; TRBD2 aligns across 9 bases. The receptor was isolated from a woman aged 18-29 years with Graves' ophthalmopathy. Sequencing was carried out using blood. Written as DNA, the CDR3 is TGTGCCAGCAGTTATGGCGGGGGGGGGAAGTTCTTC. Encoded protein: CASSYGGGGKFF.